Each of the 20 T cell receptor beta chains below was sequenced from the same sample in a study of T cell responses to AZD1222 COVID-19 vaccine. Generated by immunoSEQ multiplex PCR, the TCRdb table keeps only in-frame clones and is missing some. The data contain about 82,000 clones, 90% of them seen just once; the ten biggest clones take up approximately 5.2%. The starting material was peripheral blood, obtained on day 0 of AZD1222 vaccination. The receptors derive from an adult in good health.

The CDR3 nucleotides are TGTGCCACCAGCAGAGACCCCGGGACAGGCTACGAGCAGTACTTC. Translating gives CATSRDPGTGYEQYF. This chain joins TRBV15 and TRBJ2-7, with 8 bases matching TRBD1. CDR1 and CDR2 (germline): LNHNV, YYDKDF (reference sequence). The J segment lost 3 bases and the V segment lost 0 bases, leaving 4 bases of the junction unmatched. The CDR3 extends over 15 amino acids.

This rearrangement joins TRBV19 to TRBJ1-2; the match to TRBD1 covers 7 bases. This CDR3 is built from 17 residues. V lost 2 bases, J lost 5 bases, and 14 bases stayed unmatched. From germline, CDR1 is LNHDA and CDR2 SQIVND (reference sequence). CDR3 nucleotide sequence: TGTGCCAGTAGTATATCGGGCGGACAGGCGACGATTTATGGCTACACCTTC. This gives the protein CASSISGGQATIYGYTF.

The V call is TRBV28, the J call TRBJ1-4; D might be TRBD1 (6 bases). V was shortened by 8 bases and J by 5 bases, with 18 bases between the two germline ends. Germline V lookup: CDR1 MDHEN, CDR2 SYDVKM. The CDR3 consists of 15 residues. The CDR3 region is CASLYAGARNEKLFF. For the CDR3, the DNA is TGTGCCAGCCTCTACGCGGGGGCGCGAAATGAAAAACTGTTTTTT.

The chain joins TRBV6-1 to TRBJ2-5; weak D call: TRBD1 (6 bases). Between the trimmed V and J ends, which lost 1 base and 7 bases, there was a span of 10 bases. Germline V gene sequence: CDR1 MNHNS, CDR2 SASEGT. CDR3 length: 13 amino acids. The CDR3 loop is CASSEGNRVTQYF. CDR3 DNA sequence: TGTGCCAGCAGTGAAGGGAACAGGGTGACCCAGTACTTC.

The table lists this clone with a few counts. The CDR3 coding sequence is TGTGCCAGCAGCCTCAGCGATGGGACAACAGGCTACACCTTC. It yields the protein CASSLSDGTTGYTF. The V call is TRBV3-1 (or the pseudogene TRBV3-2), the J call TRBJ1-2; tentative D call: TRBD1 (6 bases). Trimming cost V 4 bases and J 8 bases, with 17 bases left between them. Germline CDR1 is LGHDT and CDR2 is YNNKEL (reference sequence). The CDR3 consists of 14 residues.

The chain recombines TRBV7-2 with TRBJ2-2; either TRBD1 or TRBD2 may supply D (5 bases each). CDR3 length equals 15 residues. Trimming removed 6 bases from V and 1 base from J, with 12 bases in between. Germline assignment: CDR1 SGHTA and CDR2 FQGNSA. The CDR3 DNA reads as TGTGCCAGCAGAGGGACGAGCGGGAACACCGGGGAGCTGTTTTTT. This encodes CASRGTSGNTGELFF.

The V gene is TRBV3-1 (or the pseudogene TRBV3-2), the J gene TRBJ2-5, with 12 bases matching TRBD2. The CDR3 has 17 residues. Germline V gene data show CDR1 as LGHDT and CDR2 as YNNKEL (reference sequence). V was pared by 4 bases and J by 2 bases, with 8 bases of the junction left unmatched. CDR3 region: CASSPRTSGALQETQYF. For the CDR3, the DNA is TGTGCCAGCAGCCCCCGGACTAGCGGGGCCCTTCAAGAGACCCAGTACTTC.

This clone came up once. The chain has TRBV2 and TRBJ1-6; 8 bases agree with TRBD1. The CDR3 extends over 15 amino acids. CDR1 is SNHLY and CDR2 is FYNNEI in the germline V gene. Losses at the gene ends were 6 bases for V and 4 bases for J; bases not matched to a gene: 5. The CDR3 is CASSRGTGYNSPLHF. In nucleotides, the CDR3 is TGTGCCAGCAGCAGGGGGACAGGTTATAATTCACCCCTCCACTTT.

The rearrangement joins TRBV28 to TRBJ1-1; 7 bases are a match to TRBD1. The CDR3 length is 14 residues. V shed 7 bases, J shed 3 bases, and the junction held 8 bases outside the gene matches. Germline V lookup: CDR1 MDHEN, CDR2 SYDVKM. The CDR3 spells CASTEGGVYTEAFF. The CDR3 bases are TGTGCCAGCACCGAAGGGGGCGTTTACACTGAAGCTTTCTTT.

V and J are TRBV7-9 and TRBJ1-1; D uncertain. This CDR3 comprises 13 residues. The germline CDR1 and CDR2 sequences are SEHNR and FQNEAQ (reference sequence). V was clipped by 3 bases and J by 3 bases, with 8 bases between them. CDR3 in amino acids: CASSFSGDTEAFF. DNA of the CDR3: TGTGCCAGCAGCTTTTCTGGGGACACTGAAGCTTTCTTT.

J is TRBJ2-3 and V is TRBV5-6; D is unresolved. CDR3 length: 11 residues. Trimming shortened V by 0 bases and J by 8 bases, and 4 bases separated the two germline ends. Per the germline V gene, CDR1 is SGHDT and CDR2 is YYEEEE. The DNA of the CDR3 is TGTGCCAGCAGCTTGGCCGGTACGCAGTATTTT. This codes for CASSLAGTQYF.

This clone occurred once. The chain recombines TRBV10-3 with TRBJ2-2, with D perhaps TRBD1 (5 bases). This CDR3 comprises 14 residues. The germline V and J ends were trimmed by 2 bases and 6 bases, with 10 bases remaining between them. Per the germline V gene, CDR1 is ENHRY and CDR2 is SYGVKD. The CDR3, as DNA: TGTGCCATCAGTGAGAGGGGCCGCGCCGGGGAGCTGTTTTTT. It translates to CAISERGRAGELFF.

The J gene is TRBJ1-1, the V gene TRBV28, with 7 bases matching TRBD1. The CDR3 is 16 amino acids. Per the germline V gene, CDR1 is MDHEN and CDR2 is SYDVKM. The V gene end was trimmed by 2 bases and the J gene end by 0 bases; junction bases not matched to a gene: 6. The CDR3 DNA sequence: TGTGCCAGCAGTTTAGCCTCGGGACAGATGAACACTGAAGCTTTCTTT. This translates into CASSLASGQMNTEAFF.

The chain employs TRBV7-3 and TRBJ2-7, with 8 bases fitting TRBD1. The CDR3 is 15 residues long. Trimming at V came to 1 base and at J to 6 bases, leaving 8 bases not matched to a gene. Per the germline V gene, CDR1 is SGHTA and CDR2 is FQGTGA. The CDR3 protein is CASSLNGGQVGEQYF. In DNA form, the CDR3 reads TGTGCCAGCAGCTTAAACGGGGGACAGGTGGGCGAGCAGTACTTC.

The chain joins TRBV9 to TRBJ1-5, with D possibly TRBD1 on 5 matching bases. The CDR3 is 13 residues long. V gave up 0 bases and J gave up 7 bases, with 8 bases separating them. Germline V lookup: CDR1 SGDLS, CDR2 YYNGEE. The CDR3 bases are TGTGCCAGCAGCGTAGCAGGGACCCAGCCCCAGCATTTT. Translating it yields CASSVAGTQPQHF.

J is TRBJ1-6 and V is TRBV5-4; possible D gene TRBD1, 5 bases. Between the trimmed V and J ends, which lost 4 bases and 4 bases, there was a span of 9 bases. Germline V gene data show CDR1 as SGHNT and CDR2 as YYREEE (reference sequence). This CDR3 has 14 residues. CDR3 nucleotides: TGTGCCAGCAGCGCACAGGATTATAATTCACCCCTCCACTTT. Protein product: CASSAQDYNSPLHF.

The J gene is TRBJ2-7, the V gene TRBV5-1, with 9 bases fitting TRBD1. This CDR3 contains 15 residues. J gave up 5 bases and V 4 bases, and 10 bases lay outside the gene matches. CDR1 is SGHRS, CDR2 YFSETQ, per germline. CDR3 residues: CASSGQGQGVNEQYF. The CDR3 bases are TGCGCCAGCAGCGGACAGGGACAGGGTGTCAACGAGCAGTACTTC.

Written as DNA, the CDR3 is TGTGCCACCAGCAGGACATCGAACACCGGGGAGCTGTTTTTT. This encodes CATSRTSNTGELFF. The chain combines TRBV24-1 with TRBJ2-2; tentatively, D is TRBD1 (5 bases). Germline V gene sequence: CDR1 KGHDR, CDR2 SFDVKD. The CDR3 is made up of 14 amino acids. Between the trimmed V and J ends, which lost 7 bases and 0 bases, there was a span of 8 bases.

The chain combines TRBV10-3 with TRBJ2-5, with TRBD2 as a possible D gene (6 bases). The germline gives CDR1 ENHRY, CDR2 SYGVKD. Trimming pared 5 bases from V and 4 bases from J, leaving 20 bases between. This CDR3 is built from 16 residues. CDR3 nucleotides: TGTGCCATCAGTCCGGGGGTTGGGGCTGGGGGAGAGACCCAGTACTTC. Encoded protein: CAISPGVGAGGETQYF.

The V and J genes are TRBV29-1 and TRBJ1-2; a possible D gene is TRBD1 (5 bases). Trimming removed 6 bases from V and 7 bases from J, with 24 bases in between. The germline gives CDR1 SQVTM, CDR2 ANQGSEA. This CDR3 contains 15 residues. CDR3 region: CSVSGGAREVAGYTF. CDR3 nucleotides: TGCAGCGTCTCAGGTGGGGCCAGGGAAGTTGCTGGCTACACCTTC.